This T cell receptor (beta chain) was recovered during a study of T cells in Graves' hyperthyroidism and ophthalmopathy. Study-level findings and limits: Within blood appeared most thyroid clonotypes that had expanded above 0.001.

From germline, CDR1 is KGHSH and CDR2 LQKENI. Trimming cost V 2 bases and J 4 bases; bases outside gene matches: 9. This CDR3 has 16 amino acids. Concerning this clonotype: The antigen remains undetermined.

Amplification of TCR beta CDR3 regions used RNA as the template. HTBI primers drove first-round RT-PCR of the TCR CDR3. TCRdb reanalysed the multiplex PCR reads using MiXCR and keeps one entry per CDR3 protein. The table includes under 450,000 distinct CDR3 sequences, roughly 14% detected once. The study collected blood at first hyperthyroidism diagnosis, before any ophthalmopathy symptoms arose. The specimen was blood. This TCR derives from a man aged 25 to 45 with Graves' hyperthyroidism that later progressed to Graves' ophthalmopathy. The chain carries TRBV18 and TRBJ2-5; 8 bases agree with TRBD2. CDR3 amino acids: CASSPYTGGSGETQYF. DNA of the CDR3: TGTGCCAGCTCACCATATACGGGGGGGTCGGGAGAGACCCAGTACTTC.